These 10 T cell receptor beta chains originate from one sample sequenced in a study of blood T cells in healthy people across ages. For the second PCR, which ran for about 6 to 12 cycles, a sample-barcoded 5' primer and a J-beta primer mix were used. TCRdb re-derived calls from the 5' RACE reads in MiXCR, one entry per CDR3 protein. In the table there are under 800,000 distinct CDR3 sequences, roughly two fifths of which are singletons. Input material: blood. Source of these receptors: a woman in her sixties in good health.

The V gene is TRBV6-6, the J gene TRBJ1-5; 8 bases fit TRBD1. Unmatched junction bases numbered 11, after V lost 7 bases and J lost 9 bases. The CDR3 length is 14 residues. Looked up from germline, CDR1 is MNHNY and CDR2 is SVGAGI (reference sequence). The CDR3 loop reads CASTSDRGRGPQHF. For the CDR3, the DNA is TGTGCCAGCACTTCCGACAGGGGCCGGGGGCCCCAGCATTTT.

The rearrangement joins TRBV6-4 to TRBJ2-1; 9 nucleotides agree with TRBD1. J gave up 6 bases and V 6 bases, and 12 bases lay outside the gene matches. The CDR3 totals 16 residues. CDR1 and CDR2 (germline): MRHNA, SNTAGT. CDR3 residues: CASSPGVGQGGNEQFF. CDR3 coding DNA: TGTGCCAGCAGCCCCGGTGTGGGACAGGGTGGCAATGAGCAGTTCTTC.

This clonotype was seen more than once but under ten times. The rearrangement links TRBV7-9 to TRBJ2-3; D may correspond to TRBD1 or TRBD2 (5 bases each). Germline CDR1 reads SEHNR; CDR2 reads FQNEAQ (reference sequence). The CDR3 is made up of 15 amino acids. Trimming took off 1 base at V and 6 bases at J, with 14 bases between the two ends. CDR3 sequence: CASSLGDAASDTQYF. CDR3 nucleotides: TGTGCCAGCAGCTTAGGGGACGCCGCCAGCGATACGCAGTATTTT.

This clonotype appeared once. The gene calls are TRBV20-1 and TRBJ2-1; no firm D call. The germline V gene has CDR1 DFQATT and CDR2 SNEGSKA (reference sequence). V lost 4 bases and J lost 4, with 17 bases in between. The CDR3 sequence is 15 residues long. The CDR3 coding sequence is TGCAGTGCTATCGGAACGTCCCCATCTTACAATGAGCAGTTCTTC. As protein: CSAIGTSPSYNEQFF.

This chain uses TRBV10-3 with TRBJ1-4; no reliable D call. The CDR3 extends over 14 amino acids. Germline loops: CDR1 ENHRY, CDR2 SYGVKD. V lost 2 bases, J lost 7 bases, and 11 bases lay in between. The CDR3, as DNA: TGTGCCATCAGTGAGGCCCGGATTACTGAAAAACTGTTTTTT. This translates into CAISEARITEKLFF.

A few counts support this clonotype. The CDR3 nucleotides read TGTGCCAGCAGTCCAACTAGGTTGGGAGAGACCCAGTACTTC. Its protein product is CASSPTRLGETQYF. The rearrangement joins TRBV28 to TRBJ2-5, with D possibly matching TRBD2 (5 bases). V gave up 5 bases and J gave up 4 bases, with 14 bases separating them. The CDR3 totals 14 residues. Germline V gene lookup returns CDR1 MDHEN and CDR2 SYDVKM.

This clonotype was detected many times. V gene TRBV29-1 combines with J gene TRBJ2-1; 8 bases agree with TRBD1. Germline CDR1 is SQVTM and CDR2 is ANQGSEA. The CDR3 contains 14 residues. V dropped 5 bases and J dropped 4; count of bases not matched to a gene: 7. The CDR3 region is CSVNPRQGYNEQFF. The CDR3 DNA reads TGCAGCGTTAACCCTCGACAGGGGTACAATGAGCAGTTCTTC.

Worth noting for this clonotype: A much larger clone lies a single base off, so this may be a read error. This sequence joins TRBV3-1 and TRBJ1-2, with D tentatively TRBD1 (5 bases). V was cut by 3 bases and J by 8 bases, with 13 bases left in between. The V gene's germline CDR1 is LGHDT and CDR2 YNNKEL (reference sequence). The CDR3 has 13 residues. Here the CDR3 reads CASSQGGVGGYTF. DNA of the CDR3: TGTGCCAGCAGCCAGGGAGGGGTTGGCGGCTACACCTTC.

A few counts support this clonotype. V is TRBV7-3 and J is TRBJ1-1; 8 bases line up with TRBD1. Per germline, CDR1 SGHTA and CDR2 FQGTGA. With 3 bases clipped from V and 5 bases from J, the junction kept 2 bases outside the gene matches. The CDR3 length is 13 residues. The CDR3 DNA reads as TGTGCCAGCAGCTTTGACAGGGGAACTGAAGCTTTCTTT. Protein sequence: CASSFDRGTEAFF. The full variable domain, in which reference TRBV7-3 and TRBJ1-1 provide the parts outside the CDR3, is GAGVSQTPSNKVTEKGKYVELRCDPISGHTALYWYRQSLGQGPEFLIYFQGTGAADDSGLPNDRFFAVRPEGSVSTLKIQRTERGDSAVYLCASSFDRGTEAFFGQGTRLTVV.

The table lists this clonotype with a few counts. V gene TRBV20-1 combines with J gene TRBJ2-7, with D possibly matching TRBD2 (5 bases). The ends were cut back, 3 bases at V and 3 bases at J, with 15 bases in the middle. The CDR3 extends over 14 amino acids. In germline, CDR1 is DFQATT, CDR2 SNEGSKA (reference sequence). The CDR3 protein is CSASPVAKNYEQYF. DNA for the CDR3: TGCAGTGCTAGCCCCGTAGCGAAGAACTACGAGCAGTACTTC.